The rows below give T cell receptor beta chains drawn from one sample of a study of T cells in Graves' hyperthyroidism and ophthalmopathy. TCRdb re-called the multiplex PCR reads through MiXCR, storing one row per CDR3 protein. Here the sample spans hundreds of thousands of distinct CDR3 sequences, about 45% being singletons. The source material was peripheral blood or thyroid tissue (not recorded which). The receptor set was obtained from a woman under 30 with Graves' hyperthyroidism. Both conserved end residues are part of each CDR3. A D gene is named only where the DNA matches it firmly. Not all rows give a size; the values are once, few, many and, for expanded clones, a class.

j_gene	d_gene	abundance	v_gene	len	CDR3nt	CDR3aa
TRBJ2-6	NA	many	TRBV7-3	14	TGTGCCAGCAGCTCCGCCTCTGGGGCCAACGTCCTGACTTTC	CASSSASGANVLTF
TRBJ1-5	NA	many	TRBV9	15	TGTGCCAGCAGCGCAGACGGCGGGGGCAATCAGCCCCAGCATTTT	CASSADGGGNQPQHF
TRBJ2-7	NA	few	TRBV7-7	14	TGTGCCAGCAGCTTGGGGGTACCTCCCTACGAGCAGTACTTC	CASSLGVPPYEQYF
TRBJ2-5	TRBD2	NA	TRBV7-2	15	TGCGCCAGCAGCCACCCGGTAGCGGGAGCCAGAGAGCAGTACTTC	CASSHPVAGAREQYF
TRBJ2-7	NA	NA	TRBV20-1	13	TGCAGTGCCGGGCGGGTGGGAAGCTACGAGCAGTACTTC	CSAGRVGSYEQYF
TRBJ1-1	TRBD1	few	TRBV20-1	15	TGCAGTGCCCTCTCCAGGGGGGCAATGAACACTGAAGCTTTCTTT	CSALSRGAMNTEAFF
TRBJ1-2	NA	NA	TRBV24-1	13	TGTGCCACCAGTGGTGCCGGGGGCGGTGGCTACACCTTC	CATSGAGGGGYTF
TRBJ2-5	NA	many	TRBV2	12	TGTGCCAGCAGTACACTAGGGGAGACCCAGTACTTC	CASSTLGETQYF
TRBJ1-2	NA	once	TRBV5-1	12	TGCGCCAGCAGCTTACAGGGATTCATAAACACCTTC	CASSLQGFINTF
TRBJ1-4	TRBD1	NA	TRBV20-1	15	TGCAGTGCTACTGACAGGGGGCGAGCTAATGAAAAACTGTTTTTT	CSATDRGRANEKLFF
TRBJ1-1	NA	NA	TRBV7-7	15	TGTGCTAGCAGCTTAATCCGCGCGGGGGATCCTGAAGCTTTCTTT	CASSLIRAGDPEAFF
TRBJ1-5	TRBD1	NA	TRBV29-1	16	TGCAGTGGTGACAGGGGGGGCCGCTATAACAATCAGCCCCAGCATTTT	CSGDRGGRYNNQPQHF
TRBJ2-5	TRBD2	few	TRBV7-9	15	TGTGCCAGCAGTCTCCGGGACTACCGCAAAGGGACCCAGTACTTC	CASSLRDYRKGTQYF
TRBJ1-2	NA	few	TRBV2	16	TGTGCCAGCAGTGAAGAGTTCTGGGCCTCCTCCGGGGGCTACACCTTC	CASSEEFWASSGGYTF
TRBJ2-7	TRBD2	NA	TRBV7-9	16	TGTGCCAGCTCTCCAACGTGGGGCGGGAGTAATTACGAGCAGTACTTC	CASSPTWGGSNYEQYF
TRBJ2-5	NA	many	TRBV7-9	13	TGTGCCAGCAGCCCCCCCCGAGGAGAGACCCAGTACTTC	CASSPPRGETQYF
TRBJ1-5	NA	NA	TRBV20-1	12	TGCAGTGCTTGGAGAGTTAATCAGCCCCAGCATTTT	CSAWRVNQPQHF
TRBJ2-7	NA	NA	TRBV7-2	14	TGTGCCAGCTCGACCGGACCCCTGGCCTACGAGCAGTACTTC	CASSTGPLAYEQYF